These 30 T cell receptor beta chains were sequenced from one sample in a study of shared clonotypes between healthy human individuals. Terminally differentiated effector memory CD45RA+ cells were excluded by CCR7 positive selection of CD45RO-negative cells. Method: immunoSEQ multiplex PCR; TCRdb's copy keeps in-frame clones and lacks some. The table lists roughly 810,000 clones, just over 95% of them singletons. Sequencing was carried out using naive CD8+ T cells sorted from blood. The receptors stem from a man younger than 40 in good health.

The V gene is TRBV7-9, the J gene TRBJ1-2; tentative D call: TRBD1 (5 bases). Trimming shortened V by 1 base and J by 3 bases, and 18 bases separated the two germline ends. CDR3 length equals 17 residues. Germline CDR1 and CDR2: SEHNR and FQNEAQ (reference sequence). This chain's CDR3 is CASSLGGLRVRDYGYTF. As DNA, the CDR3 is TGTGCCAGCAGCTTAGGGGGACTCAGGGTGAGGGACTATGGCTACACCTTC.

The chain uses TRBV7-2 and TRBJ1-1; maybe TRBD1 (6 bases). Germline V gene data show CDR1 as SGHTA and CDR2 as FQGNSA. The CDR3 has 14 amino acids. V lost 2 bases and J 7 bases, leaving 14 bases between the germline ends. In nucleotides, the CDR3 is TGTGCCAGCAGCTTAACGGGGGCCGATTTTGAAGCTTTCTTT. As protein: CASSLTGADFEAFF. The full variable domain, its missing parts supplied by reference TRBV7-2 and TRBJ1-1, is GAGVSQSPSNKVTEKGKDVELRCDPISGHTALYWYRQSLGQGLEFLIYFQGNSAPDKSGLPSDRFSAERTGGSVSTLTIQRTQQEDSAVYLCASSLTGADFEAFFGQGTRLTVV.

As DNA, the CDR3 is TGTGCCACTACGGACGGCCCCCGGTACGAGCAGTACTTC. It specifies CATTDGPRYEQYF. V gene TRBV7-8 combines with J gene TRBJ2-7; the D is unclear. This CDR3 spans 13 amino acids. The V gene lost 10 bases and the J gene lost 4 bases, with 17 bases spanning the gap. From germline, CDR1 is SGHVS and CDR2 FQNEAQ.

The chain carries TRBV27 and TRBJ2-7, with D tentatively TRBD1 or TRBD2 (5 bases each). This CDR3 spans 14 amino acids. The ends were cut back, 9 bases at V and 0 bases at J, with 15 bases in the middle. Per the germline V gene, CDR1 is MNHEY and CDR2 is SMNVEV (reference sequence). Here the CDR3 DNA reads TGTGCCAGTAGTACCCGGGACCGCTCCTACGAGCAGTACTTC. Its protein product is CASSTRDRSYEQYF.

The V gene is TRBV7-6, the J gene TRBJ2-2; TRBD1 matches at 7 bases. Trimming at V came to 7 bases and at J to 3 bases, leaving 14 bases not matched to a gene. The germline gives CDR1 SGHVS, CDR2 FNYEAQ. The CDR3 consists of 17 residues. In nucleotides, the CDR3 is TGTGCCAGCACCCCTACAGGGGATGTATCGGACACCGGGGAGCTGTTTTTT. Encoded protein: CASTPTGDVSDTGELFF.

The chain carries TRBV4-1 and TRBJ2-1; 7 bases are a match to TRBD2. Germline V CDR1 and CDR2: MGHRA, YSYEKL. V lost 1 base, J lost 4 bases, and 4 bases stayed unmatched. The CDR3 runs 15 residues. CDR3 sequence: CASSQGGSGYNEQFF. The CDR3 region has the DNA TGCGCCAGCAGCCAAGGCGGGAGTGGGTACAATGAGCAGTTCTTC.

The gene calls are TRBV2 and TRBJ1-1, with 9 bases fitting TRBD1. This CDR3 region has 14 residues. V lost 5 bases and J lost 6; bases outside the gene matches: 7. CDR1 and CDR2 from the germline V gene are SNHLY and FYNNEI. The CDR3, as DNA: TGTGCCAGCAGTCTCGGGACAGGGTACGCTGAAGCTTTCTTT. Residues: CASSLGTGYAEAFF.

The V gene is TRBV6-6, the J gene TRBJ1-3, with D perhaps matching TRBD1 (6 bases). This CDR3 has 14 residues. The V end was cut by 6 bases, the J end by 2 bases, with 11 bases between. Germline V gene lookup returns CDR1 MNHNY and CDR2 SVGAGI (reference sequence). The CDR3 DNA is TGTGCCAGCAGCGTATCAGGGGCTGGAAACACCATATATTTT. The encoded protein is CASSVSGAGNTIYF.

The chain has TRBV7-6 and TRBJ2-7; no definite D call. Germline CDR1 is SGHVS and CDR2 is FNYEAQ. The CDR3 has 12 residues. V was shortened by 1 base and J by 6 bases, with 7 bases between the two germline ends. Here the CDR3 reads CASSLEGSEQYF. CDR3 DNA: TGTGCCAGCAGCTTAGAAGGCAGCGAGCAGTACTTC.

The V call is TRBV29-1, the J call TRBJ2-2; D perhaps matches TRBD1 (6 bases). The V gene lost 0 bases and the J gene lost 5 bases, with 13 bases spanning the gap. The germline gives CDR1 SQVTM, CDR2 ANQGSEA. The length of the CDR3 is 15 residues. Here the CDR3 DNA reads TGCAGCGTTGAAGAGAGGGGGAGAGAGACCGGGGAGCTGTTTTTT. Protein: CSVEERGRETGELFF.

CDR3 coding DNA: TGTGCCAGCAGCTTAGTGGCGGGAGTGTCCGATGAGCAGTTCTTC. It specifies CASSLVAGVSDEQFF. The chain links TRBV7-9 to TRBJ2-1; 7 bases map to TRBD2. The ends lost 1 base at V and 8 bases at J; junction bases unmatched: 8. The CDR3 totals 15 residues. From germline, CDR1 is SEHNR and CDR2 FQNEAQ (reference sequence).

The chain recombines TRBV28 with TRBJ2-3; D uncertain. V lost 6 bases and J 8 bases, leaving 12 bases between the germline ends. Germline V gene sequence: CDR1 MDHEN, CDR2 SYDVKM. The CDR3 is made up of 12 amino acids. Here the CDR3 DNA reads TGTGCCAGCAGCGTCATTAGAGGTACGCAGTATTTT. This translates into CASSVIRGTQYF.

The V call is TRBV2, the J call TRBJ2-7, with D uncertain. V lost 8 bases and J 5 bases, leaving 10 bases between the germline ends. Germline CDR1 is SNHLY and CDR2 is FYNNEI. The CDR3 loop spans 11 amino acids. The DNA of the CDR3 is TGTGCCAGCTGGGCCGGAGACGAGCAGTACTTC. Translating gives CASWAGDEQYF.

The chain links TRBV4-1 to TRBJ1-5; D uncertain. Trimming cost V 1 base and J 3 bases, with 16 bases left between them. The CDR3 has 17 amino acids. From germline, CDR1 is MGHRA and CDR2 YSYEKL. The CDR3, as DNA: TGCGCCAGCAGCCAAGCCCCCTCCGGTGGGCCCAATCAGCCCCAGCATTTT. This encodes CASSQAPSGGPNQPQHF.

J is TRBJ1-2 and V is TRBV2; D possibly corresponds to TRBD1 (5 bases). Trimming removed 2 bases from V and 4 bases from J, with 17 bases in between. Germline V gene sequence: CDR1 SNHLY, CDR2 FYNNEI. CDR3 length: 16 amino acids. CDR3: CASSETLGPGGYGYTF. The CDR3 DNA is TGTGCCAGCAGTGAAACCTTGGGGCCGGGAGGCTATGGCTACACCTTC.

This chain connects TRBV5-1 to TRBJ1-1; 8 bases agree with TRBD1. This CDR3 has 15 amino acids. Germline CDR1 and CDR2: SGHRS and YFSETQ. The J segment lost 0 bases and the V segment lost 1 base, leaving 2 bases of the junction unmatched. The CDR3 DNA sequence: TGCGCCAGCAGCTTGACAGGGGGAGTGAACACTGAAGCTTTCTTT. Translating it yields CASSLTGGVNTEAFF.

The chain is built from TRBV4-1 and TRBJ2-2; tentatively, D is TRBD1 (6 bases). From germline, CDR1 is MGHRA and CDR2 YSYEKL. This CDR3 contains 13 residues. V was pared by 2 bases and J by 6 bases, with 7 bases between. The CDR3 sequence: CASSQRTAGELFF. CDR3 nucleotide sequence: TGCGCCAGCAGCCAAAGGACAGCCGGGGAGCTGTTTTTT.

The chain combines TRBV7-9 with TRBJ2-1; TRBD1 is a possible D gene (5 bases). CDR1 is SEHNR and CDR2 is FQNEAQ in the germline V gene (reference sequence). Trimming took off 1 base at V and 5 bases at J, with 9 bases between the two ends. The CDR3 contains 14 residues. CDR3 in amino acids: CASSLGSRDNEQFF. The CDR3 DNA reads TGTGCCAGCAGCTTAGGCTCCAGGGACAATGAGCAGTTCTTC. Looking up the rest from reference TRBV7-9 and TRBJ2-1 gives the full variable domain: DTGVSQNPRHKITKRGQNVTFRCDPISEHNRLYWYRQTLGQGPEFLTYFQNEAQLEKSRLLSDRFSAERPKGSFSTLEIQRTEQGDSAMYLCASSLGSRDNEQFFGPGTRLTVL.

The genes are TRBV4-3 and TRBJ2-7, with D uncertain. Germline-derived CDR1 and CDR2 are LGHNA and YSLEER. The V end was cut by 0 bases, the J end by 3 bases, with 15 bases between. CDR3 size: 16 residues. The CDR3: CASSQEAVSLIYEQYF. The CDR3 DNA sequence: TGCGCCAGCAGCCAAGAGGCAGTATCCCTGATCTACGAGCAGTACTTC.

V and J are TRBV6-5 and TRBJ2-1, with D possibly TRBD1 on 5 matching bases. Trimming removed 6 bases from V and 3 bases from J, with 9 bases in between. CDR3 length equals 13 residues. Germline CDR1 reads MNHEY; CDR2 reads SVGAGI. The CDR3 here is CASRQGNYNEQFF. As DNA, the CDR3 is TGTGCCAGCAGGCAGGGAAACTACAATGAGCAGTTCTTC.

CDR3: CASSHSDRTYEQYF. CDR3 in DNA: TGCGCCAGCAGCCATTCGGACAGGACTTACGAGCAGTACTTC. This chain links TRBV4-1 with TRBJ2-7; 7 bases map to TRBD1. This CDR3 is built from 14 residues. The germline CDR1 and CDR2 sequences are MGHRA and YSYEKL. After removal of 3 bases from V and 4 bases from J, the junction contained 6 bases not matched to a gene.

This chain connects TRBV9 to TRBJ2-1, with TRBD2 as a possible D gene (5 bases). Trimming shortened V by 0 bases and J by 4 bases, and 11 bases separated the two germline ends. CDR3 length equals 15 residues. Per germline, CDR1 SGDLS and CDR2 YYNGEE. This chain's CDR3 is CASSVGGFPYNEQFF. The CDR3 DNA is TGTGCCAGCAGCGTAGGAGGGTTTCCTTACAATGAGCAGTTCTTC.

CDR3 sequence (DNA): TGTGCCAGCAGTCTCCTCCGGACAGGGGAGATGAACACTGAAGCTTTCTTT. It yields the protein CASSLLRTGEMNTEAFF. The chain combines TRBV27 with TRBJ1-1, with 9 positions matching TRBD1. The V gene end was trimmed by 5 bases and the J gene end by 0 bases; junction bases not matched to a gene: 10. The CDR3 length is 17 residues. Germline CDR1 reads MNHEY; CDR2 reads SMNVEV (reference sequence).

The genes are TRBV11-2 and TRBJ2-1, with D possibly being TRBD2 (5 bases). The length of the CDR3 is 15 residues. V was clipped by 1 base and J by 4 bases, with 11 bases between them. The germline V gene encodes CDR1 SGHAT and CDR2 FQNNGV. CDR3 loop: CASSLGPTGYNEQFF. CDR3 DNA sequence: TGTGCCAGCAGCTTAGGACCAACGGGATACAATGAGCAGTTCTTC.

The chain is built from TRBV5-6 and TRBJ1-1; D remains ambiguous. CDR1 SGHDT and CDR2 YYEEEE come from the germline V gene. V was shortened by 3 bases and J by 4 bases, with 19 bases between the two germline ends. This CDR3 region has 16 residues. The CDR3 DNA sequence: TGTGCCAGCAGCTACTTCGACCGTGCACGGGGCACTGAAGCTTTCTTT. Amino acid sequence: CASSYFDRARGTEAFF.

The chain combines TRBV5-3 with TRBJ2-3, with D unclear. TRBV5-3 is marked as an open reading frame, function uncertain. The ends were cut back, 1 base at V and 6 bases at J, with 18 bases in the middle. The CDR3 is made up of 16 amino acids. The CDR3 protein is CARSLSWPPRSDTQYF. The CDR3 coding sequence is TGTGCCAGAAGCTTGAGTTGGCCGCCGCGGTCCGATACGCAGTATTTT.

The V gene is TRBV28, the J gene TRBJ1-5; possibly TRBD1 for D (6 bases). This CDR3 has 16 amino acids. From germline, CDR1 is MDHEN and CDR2 SYDVKM. V was pared by 2 bases and J by 6 bases, with 17 bases between. CDR3 region: CASSLKGRGWPQPQHF. The CDR3 region has the DNA TGTGCCAGCAGTTTAAAGGGCAGGGGCTGGCCTCAGCCCCAGCATTTT.

The sample holds one count of this clone. This chain joins TRBV7-9 and TRBJ2-1; TRBD2 matches at 13 bases. Germline CDR1 SEHNR, CDR2 FQNEAQ (reference sequence). Unmatched junction bases numbered 9, after V lost 5 bases and J lost 8 bases. The CDR3 has 16 residues. Here the CDR3 reads CASSHTSGRAPYEQFF. As DNA, the CDR3 is TGTGCCAGCAGCCATACTAGCGGGAGGGCCCCGTATGAGCAGTTCTTC.

As to this clone: The sample carries other DNA sequences with the same CDR3. The V and J genes are TRBV27 and TRBJ2-1, with D maybe TRBD2 (5 bases). Deletions cut 0 bases from V and 8 bases from J, with 5 bases between. The CDR3 contains 12 residues. Germline V gives CDR1 MNHEY, CDR2 SMNVEV (reference sequence). CDR3 sequence reads: CASSLSGDEQFF. The DNA for the CDR3 is TGTGCCAGCAGTTTATCGGGAGATGAGCAGTTCTTC.

The gene calls are TRBV10-2 and TRBJ2-5; TRBD2 matches 9 bases. Germline assignment: CDR1 WSHSY and CDR2 SAAADI. The CDR3 extends over 15 amino acids. With V trimmed by 3 bases and J by 5 bases, 7 bases remained unmatched. The CDR3 spells CASSDSSGSYETQYF. The DNA for the CDR3 is TGCGCCAGCAGTGACAGTAGCGGGAGTTATGAGACCCAGTACTTC.